This entry is about one TCR beta chain. Its specificity is not known. This record comes from a study of T cell responses to AZD1222 COVID-19 vaccine. V lost 3 bases and J lost 4, with 13 bases in between. The CDR3 loop spans 15 amino acids. Germline CDR1 and CDR2: LNHNV and YYDKDF (reference sequence). Clones were read by immunoSEQ multiplex PCR, and TCRdb kept only the in-frame ones, dropping some. In the table there are about 82,000 clones, roughly four fifths of which are singletons. Findings of the study overall: The donor group comprised mostly white British people and more females; the analysis possibly underestimated clonal diversity.

The receptor's source is an adult who received the AZD1222 COVID-19 vaccine. The rearrangement joins TRBV15 to TRBJ1-5, with D perhaps matching TRBD1 (6 bases). The sample here was peripheral blood, taken 28 days after the second AZD1222 dose. The CDR3 region is CATSRDGQTNQPQHF. The CDR3 region has the DNA TGTGCCACCAGCAGGGATGGACAGACTAATCAGCCCCAGCATTTT.